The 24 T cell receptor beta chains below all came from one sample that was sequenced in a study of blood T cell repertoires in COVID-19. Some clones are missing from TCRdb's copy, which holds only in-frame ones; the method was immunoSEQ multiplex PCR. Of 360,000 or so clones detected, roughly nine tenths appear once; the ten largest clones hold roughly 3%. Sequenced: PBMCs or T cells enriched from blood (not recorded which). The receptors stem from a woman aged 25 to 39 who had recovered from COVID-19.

In DNA, the CDR3 is TGTGCCCTAGCCCCCCTAGGCGGTAACTATGGCTACACCTTC. Amino acid sequence: CALAPLGGNYGYTF. The chain has TRBV7-9 and TRBJ1-2; D gene uncertain. The V and J ends lost 11 bases and 1 base respectively, with 17 bases between them. The germline CDR1 and CDR2 sequences are SEHNR and FQNEAQ (reference sequence). This CDR3 is built from 14 residues.

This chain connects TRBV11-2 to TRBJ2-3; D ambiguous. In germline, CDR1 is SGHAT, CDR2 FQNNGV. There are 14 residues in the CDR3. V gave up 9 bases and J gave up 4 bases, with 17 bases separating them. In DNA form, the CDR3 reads TGTGCCAGTGCTGGCCCCCCAGGTGCAGATACGCAGTATTTT. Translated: CASAGPPGADTQYF. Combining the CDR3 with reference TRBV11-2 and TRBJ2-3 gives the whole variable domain EAGVAQSPRYKIIEKRQSVAFWCNPISGHATLYWYQQILGQGPKLLIQFQNNGVVDDSQLPKDRFSAERLKGVDSTLKIQPAKLEDSAVYLCASAGPPGADTQYFGPGTRLTVL.

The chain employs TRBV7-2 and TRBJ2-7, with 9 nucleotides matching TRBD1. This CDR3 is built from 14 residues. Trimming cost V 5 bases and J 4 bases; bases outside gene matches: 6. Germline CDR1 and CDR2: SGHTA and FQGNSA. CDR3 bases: TGTGCCAGCAGCCTAACCGGGACAGGGTACGAGCAGTACTTC. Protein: CASSLTGTGYEQYF.

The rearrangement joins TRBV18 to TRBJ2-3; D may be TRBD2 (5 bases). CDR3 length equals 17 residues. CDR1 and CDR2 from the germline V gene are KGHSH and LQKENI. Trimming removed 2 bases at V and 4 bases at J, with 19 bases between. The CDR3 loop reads CASSPWYGDSASDTQYF. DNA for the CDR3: TGTGCCAGCTCACCATGGTACGGGGATTCAGCATCAGATACGCAGTATTTT.

The chain's CDR3 is CASSPQQGSGNTIYF. The DNA of the CDR3 is TGTGCCAGCTCACCACAACAGGGCTCTGGAAACACCATATATTTT. This chain uses TRBV18 with TRBJ1-3; D may be TRBD1 (6 bases). Germline V CDR1 and CDR2: KGHSH, LQKENI. Trimming left V 1 base short and J 0 bases short, with 7 bases between. This CDR3 has 15 residues.

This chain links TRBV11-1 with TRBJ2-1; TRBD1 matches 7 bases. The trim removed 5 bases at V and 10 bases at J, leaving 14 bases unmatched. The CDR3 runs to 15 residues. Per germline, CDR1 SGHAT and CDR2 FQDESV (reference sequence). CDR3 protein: CASSPPWQGVEEQFF. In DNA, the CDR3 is TGTGCCAGCAGCCCCCCCTGGCAGGGGGTAGAGGAGCAGTTCTTC.

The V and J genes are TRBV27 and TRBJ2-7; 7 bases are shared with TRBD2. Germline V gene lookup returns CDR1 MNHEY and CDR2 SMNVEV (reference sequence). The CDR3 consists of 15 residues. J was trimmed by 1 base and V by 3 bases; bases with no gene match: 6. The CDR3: CASSLRASGSYEQYF. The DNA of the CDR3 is TGTGCCAGCAGTTTGCGGGCTAGCGGATCCTACGAGCAGTACTTC.

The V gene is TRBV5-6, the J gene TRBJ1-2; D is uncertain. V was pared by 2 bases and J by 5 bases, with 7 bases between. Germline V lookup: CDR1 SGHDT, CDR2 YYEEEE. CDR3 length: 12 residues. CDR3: CASSLLGYGYTF. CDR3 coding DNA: TGTGCCAGCAGCTTACTAGGGTATGGCTACACCTTC.

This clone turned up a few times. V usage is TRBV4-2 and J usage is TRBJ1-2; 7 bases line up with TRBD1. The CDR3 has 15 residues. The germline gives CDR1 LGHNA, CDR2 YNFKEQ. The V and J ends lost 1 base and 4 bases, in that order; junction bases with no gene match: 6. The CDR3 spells CASSQAGQATYGYTF. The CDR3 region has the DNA TGTGCCAGCAGCCAAGCCGGACAGGCCACCTATGGCTACACCTTC.

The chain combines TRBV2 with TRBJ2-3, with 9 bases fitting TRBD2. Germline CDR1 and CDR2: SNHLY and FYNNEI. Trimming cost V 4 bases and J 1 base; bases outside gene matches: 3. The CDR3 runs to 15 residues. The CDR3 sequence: CASSAPSGGTDTQYF. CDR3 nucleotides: TGTGCCAGCAGTGCTCCTAGCGGGGGCACAGATACGCAGTATTTT.

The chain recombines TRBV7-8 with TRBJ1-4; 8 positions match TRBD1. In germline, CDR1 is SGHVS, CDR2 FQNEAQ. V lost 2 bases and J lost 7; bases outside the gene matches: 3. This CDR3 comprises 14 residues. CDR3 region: CASSLSGTGEKLFF. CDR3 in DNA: TGTGCCAGCAGCTTATCCGGGACAGGTGAAAAACTGTTTTTT.

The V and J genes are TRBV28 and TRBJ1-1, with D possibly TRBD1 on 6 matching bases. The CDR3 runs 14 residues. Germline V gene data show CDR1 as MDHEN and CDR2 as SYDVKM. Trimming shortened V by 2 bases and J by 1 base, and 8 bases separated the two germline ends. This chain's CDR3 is CASSLGGPNTEAFF. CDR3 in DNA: TGTGCCAGCAGTTTAGGGGGCCCGAACACTGAAGCTTTCTTT.

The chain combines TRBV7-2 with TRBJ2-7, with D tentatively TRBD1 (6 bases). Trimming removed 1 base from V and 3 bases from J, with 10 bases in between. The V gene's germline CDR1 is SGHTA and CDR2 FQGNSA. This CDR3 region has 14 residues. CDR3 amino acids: CASSLGTAVYEQYF. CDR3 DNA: TGTGCCAGCAGCTTAGGGACAGCGGTCTACGAGCAGTACTTC.

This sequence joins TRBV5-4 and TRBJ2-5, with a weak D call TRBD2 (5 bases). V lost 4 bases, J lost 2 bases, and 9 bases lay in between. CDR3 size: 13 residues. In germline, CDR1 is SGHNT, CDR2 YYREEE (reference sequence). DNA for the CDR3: TGTGCCAGCAGCCCGGGATATCAAGAGACCCAGTACTTC. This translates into CASSPGYQETQYF.

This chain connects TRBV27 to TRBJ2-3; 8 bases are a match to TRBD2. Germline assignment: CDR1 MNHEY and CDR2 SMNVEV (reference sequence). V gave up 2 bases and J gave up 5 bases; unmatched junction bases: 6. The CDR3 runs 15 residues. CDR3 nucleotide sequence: TGTGCCAGCAGTTTACGAGCGGGAGCTGTAGATACGCAGTATTTT. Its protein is CASSLRAGAVDTQYF.

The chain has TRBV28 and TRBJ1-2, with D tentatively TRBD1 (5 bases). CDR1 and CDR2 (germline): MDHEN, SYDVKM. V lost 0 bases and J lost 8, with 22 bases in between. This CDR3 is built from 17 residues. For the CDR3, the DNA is TGTGCCAGCAGTTTATGGAGGGGAGGGGAAATATTGAGAGGCTACACCTTC. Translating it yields CASSLWRGGEILRGYTF.

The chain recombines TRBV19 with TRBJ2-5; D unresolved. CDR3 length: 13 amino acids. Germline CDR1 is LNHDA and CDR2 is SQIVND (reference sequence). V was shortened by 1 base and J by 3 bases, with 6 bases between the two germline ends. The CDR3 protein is CASSIGLEETQYF. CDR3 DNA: TGTGCCAGTAGTATAGGGCTAGAAGAGACCCAGTACTTC.

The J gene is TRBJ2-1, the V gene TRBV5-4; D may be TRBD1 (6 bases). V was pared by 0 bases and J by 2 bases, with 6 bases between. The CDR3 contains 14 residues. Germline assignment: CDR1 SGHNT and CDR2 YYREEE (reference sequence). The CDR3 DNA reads TGTGCCAGCAGCTTGGACAGGGCCTACAATGAGCAGTTCTTC. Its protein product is CASSLDRAYNEQFF.

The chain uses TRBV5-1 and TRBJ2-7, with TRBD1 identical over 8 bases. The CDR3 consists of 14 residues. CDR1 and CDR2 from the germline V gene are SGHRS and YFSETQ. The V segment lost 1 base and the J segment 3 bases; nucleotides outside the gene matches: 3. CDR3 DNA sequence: TGCGCCAGCAGCTTGCGGGACAGGTTCTACGAGCAGTACTTC. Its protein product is CASSLRDRFYEQYF.

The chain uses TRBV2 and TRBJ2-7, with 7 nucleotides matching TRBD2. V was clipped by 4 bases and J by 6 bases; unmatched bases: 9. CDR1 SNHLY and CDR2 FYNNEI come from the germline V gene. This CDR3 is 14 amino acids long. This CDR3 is CASSVEGLVAEQYF. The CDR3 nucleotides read TGTGCCAGCAGTGTGGAAGGACTAGTAGCCGAGCAGTACTTC.

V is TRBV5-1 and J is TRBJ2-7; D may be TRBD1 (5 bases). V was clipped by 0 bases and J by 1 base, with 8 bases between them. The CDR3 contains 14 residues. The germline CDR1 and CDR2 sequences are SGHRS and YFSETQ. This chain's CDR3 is CASSLVTESYEQYF. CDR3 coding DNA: TGCGCCAGCAGCTTGGTGACAGAATCCTACGAGCAGTACTTC.

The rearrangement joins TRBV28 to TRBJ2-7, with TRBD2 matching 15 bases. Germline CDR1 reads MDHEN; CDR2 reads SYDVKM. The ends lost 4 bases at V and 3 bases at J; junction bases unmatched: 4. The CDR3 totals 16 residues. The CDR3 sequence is CASSWTSGRAVYEQYF. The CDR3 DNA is TGTGCCAGCAGTTGGACTAGCGGGAGGGCCGTCTACGAGCAGTACTTC.

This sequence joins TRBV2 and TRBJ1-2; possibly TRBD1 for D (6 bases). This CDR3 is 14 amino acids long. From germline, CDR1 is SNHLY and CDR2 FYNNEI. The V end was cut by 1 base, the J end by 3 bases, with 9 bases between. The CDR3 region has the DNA TGTGCCAGCAGTGAAGGAGGGACACACTATGGCTACACCTTC. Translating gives CASSEGGTHYGYTF.

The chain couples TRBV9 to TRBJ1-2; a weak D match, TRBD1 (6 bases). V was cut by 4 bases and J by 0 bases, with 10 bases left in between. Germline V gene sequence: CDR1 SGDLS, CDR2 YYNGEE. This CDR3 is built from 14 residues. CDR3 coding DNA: TGTGCCAGCAGCCCGGGGACAACTAACTATGGCTACACCTTC. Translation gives CASSPGTTNYGYTF.